This T cell receptor beta chain was sequenced for a study of blood T cell repertoires in COVID-19. Across the whole study: The study drew acute and convalescent COVID-19 samples from the United States, Italy and Spain. PBMCs, B-cell-depleted T cells, or T cells were the source of the cDNA or gDNA that made up the material.

This CDR3 spans 13 amino acids. As processed by the authors: Quantification of nucleated cells was approximated via reference gene primer amplification. Profiled with immunoSEQ multiplex PCR; TCRdb holds only in-frame clones, not every one. That table is the source of V, J and clone size, and D and trimming were worked out from the DNA. The top ten hold 17% of the sample, which has about 130,000 clones, approximately 84% seen once. With regard to this clone: At one end the junction does not follow the germline gene, possibly because of a read error.

This chain uses TRBV12-3 or TRBV12-4 with TRBJ2-7; 10 nucleotides line up with TRBD2. Material for sequencing was peripheral blood. The source is an elderly woman with acute or convalescent COVID-19. CDR3 coding DNA: TGTGCCAGCAGTCTAGCGGGAGTGCGCGAGCAGTACTTC. Translation gives CASSLAGVREQYF.